The 26 T cell receptor beta chains given below trace back to one sample, sequenced in a study of cytomegalovirus exposure and HLA in healthy donors (dated by TCRdb to the late 2010s). Receptor amplification or capture employed the immunoSEQ multiplex PCR assay. In TCRdb, the immuneACCESS table is reduced to in-frame sequences with V and J assigned. These tables do not hold every clone; where another copy was compared, an unresolved V gene accounts for under half, and the others remain unexplained. Counted in this sample were around 60,000 clones; 90% to 96% of them appeared once. 1.2% of the sample comes from the top ten. The sample taken for sequencing was PBMCs. Receptors were obtained from a woman aged 18-29 years in good health and CMV-seronegative.

The chain employs TRBV28 and TRBJ2-5; TRBD2 matches 9 bases. The CDR3 runs to 18 residues. The V segment lost 5 bases and the J segment 0 bases; nucleotides outside the gene matches: 13. CDR1 is MDHEN and CDR2 is SYDVKM in the germline V gene. The CDR3 loop reads CASSPAGLAGINQETQYF. The DNA for the CDR3 is TGTGCCAGCAGTCCGGCGGGGCTAGCGGGAATCAACCAAGAGACCCAGTACTTC.

The CDR3 reads CASGGHPEQYF. The CDR3 coding sequence is TGTGCCAGCGGGGGGCACCCAGAGCAGTACTTC. The V gene is TRBV19, the J gene TRBJ2-7; a weak D match, TRBD2 (7 bases). With 9 bases removed from V and 7 bases from J, the gap between germline ends came to 13 bases. This CDR3 is 11 amino acids long. CDR1 and CDR2 from the germline V gene are LNHDA and SQIVND (reference sequence).

This sequence joins TRBV28 and TRBJ1-2; the D gene is possibly TRBD1 (6 bases). Germline V gives CDR1 MDHEN, CDR2 SYDVKM. The CDR3 sequence is 16 residues long. The V end was cut by 2 bases, the J end by 0 bases, with 13 bases between. In nucleotides, the CDR3 is TGTGCCAGCAGTTTAGAGGAACAGGGCTCTAACTATGGCTACACCTTC. Its protein is CASSLEEQGSNYGYTF.

The rearrangement uses TRBV27 and TRBJ1-4; TRBD1 is a possible D gene (6 bases). Looked up from germline, CDR1 is MNHEY and CDR2 is SMNVEV (reference sequence). The germline V and J ends were trimmed by 6 bases and 2 bases, with 13 bases remaining between them. The CDR3 extends over 15 amino acids. In nucleotides, the CDR3 is TGTGCCAGCAGCCAATACAGGGTTACTAATGAAAAACTGTTTTTT. Amino acids: CASSQYRVTNEKLFF.

The J gene is TRBJ1-3, the V gene TRBV5-6; D gene unclear. CDR3 size: 14 residues. CDR1 SGHDT and CDR2 YYEEEE come from the germline V gene. Deletions cut 0 bases from V and 0 bases from J, with 4 bases between. The CDR3 is CASSLAGSGNTIYF. The CDR3 nucleotides are TGTGCCAGCAGCTTGGCGGGCTCTGGAAACACCATATATTTT.

The chain couples TRBV7-2 to TRBJ1-1; D gene uncertain. Trimming removed 6 bases at V and 1 base at J, with 9 bases between. This CDR3 has 13 amino acids. CDR1 is SGHTA, CDR2 FQGNSA, per germline. As DNA, the CDR3 is TGTGCCAGCAGGCCTTTCGGGAACACTGAAGCTTTCTTT. Translating gives CASRPFGNTEAFF.

The chain has TRBV7-9 and TRBJ2-2; 7 bases match TRBD2. V gave up 1 base and J gave up 12 bases; unmatched junction bases: 8. Germline CDR1 and CDR2: SEHNR and FQNEAQ (reference sequence). The CDR3 has 14 amino acids. The CDR3, as DNA: TGTGCCAGCAGCTTAGGGCGGGAGTTTGGGAAGCTGTTTTTT. It yields the protein CASSLGREFGKLFF.

This chain links TRBV28 with TRBJ2-5, with TRBD2 identical over 13 bases. The CDR3 totals 16 residues. CDR1 and CDR2 (germline): MDHEN, SYDVKM. V lost 2 bases and J lost 5; bases outside the gene matches: 5. CDR3 in DNA: TGTGCCAGCAGTTTAACTAGCGGGGGGGCGCTGGAGACCCAGTACTTC. Translating gives CASSLTSGGALETQYF.

This sequence joins TRBV27 and TRBJ1-5; 10 bases are shared with TRBD1. Germline V gives CDR1 MNHEY, CDR2 SMNVEV (reference sequence). Trimming removed 6 bases from V and 8 bases from J; junction bases left unmatched: 7. The CDR3 contains 14 residues. The CDR3 coding sequence is TGTGCCAGCAGACCGACAGGGGGCGGGGAGCCCCAGCATTTT. This gives the protein CASRPTGGGEPQHF.

The gene calls are TRBV6-5 and TRBJ2-3; TRBD1 matches at 7 bases. Germline CDR1 reads MNHEY; CDR2 reads SVGAGI. J was trimmed by 2 bases and V by 10 bases; bases with no gene match: 9. The CDR3 covers 14 residues. This CDR3 reads CATINRGVTDTQYF. The CDR3 nucleotides read TGTGCCACCATTAACAGGGGAGTCACAGATACGCAGTATTTT.

The V and J genes are TRBV11-1 and TRBJ1-1; TRBD1 agrees at 7 bases. V lost 5 bases to trimming and J lost 2 bases; unmatched junction nucleotides: 5. The CDR3 length is 14 residues. Germline CDR1 SGHAT, CDR2 FQDESV (reference sequence). CDR3 nucleotides: TGTGCCAGCAGCCTTGGGGACAGAAACACTGAAGCTTTCTTT. Its translation is CASSLGDRNTEAFF.

The gene calls are TRBV11-3 and TRBJ2-3, with 10 bases that match TRBD1. V lost 1 base to trimming and J lost 2 bases; unmatched junction nucleotides: 6. The germline V gene encodes CDR1 SGHNT and CDR2 YENEEA. This CDR3 is built from 17 residues. The CDR3 loop reads CASSLGGTGATTDTQYF. The DNA for the CDR3 is TGTGCCAGCAGCTTAGGCGGGACAGGGGCGACCACAGATACGCAGTATTTT.

The rearrangement joins TRBV30 to TRBJ1-5, with 7 bases identical to TRBD1. Germline V gene data show CDR1 as GTSNPN and CDR2 as SVGIG (reference sequence). Trimming cost V 1 base and J 1 base; bases outside gene matches: 10. This CDR3 has 17 amino acids. CDR3 nucleotides: TGTGCCTGGAGTGACCGACAGGGCCCGAAAAGCAATCAGCCCCAGCATTTT. It encodes CAWSDRQGPKSNQPQHF.

The chain combines TRBV28 with TRBJ1-5; D gene uncertain. CDR3 length equals 12 residues. Trimming took off 3 bases at V and 6 bases at J, with 6 bases between the two ends. CDR1 and CDR2 (germline): MDHEN, SYDVKM. CDR3 protein: CASSLTGQPQHF. The CDR3 nucleotides read TGTGCCAGCAGTTTGACGGGTCAGCCCCAGCATTTT.

This clone showed up just once. The chain carries TRBV18 and TRBJ2-1, with 7 nucleotides matching TRBD2. Germline V gene sequence: CDR1 KGHSH, CDR2 LQKENI. V was clipped by 3 bases and J by 8 bases; unmatched bases: 4. CDR3 length: 13 residues. The DNA of the CDR3 is TGTGCCAGCTCACCGTCGGGAGGCTATGAGCAGTTCTTC. Amino acid sequence: CASSPSGGYEQFF.

This sequence joins TRBV9 and TRBJ2-1; TRBD2 matches at 13 bases. Germline V CDR1 and CDR2: SGDLS, YYNGEE. V shed 0 bases and J 9 bases; nucleotides not matched to a gene: 9. The CDR3 loop spans 17 amino acids. CDR3 sequence (DNA): TGTGCCAGCAGCGTAGCCCCCCCCGGGACTAGCGGGGTTGAGCAGTTCTTC. This gives the protein CASSVAPPGTSGVEQFF. Full variable domain (remainder filled in from reference TRBV9 and TRBJ2-1): DSGVTQTPKHLITATGQRVTLRCSPRSGDLSVYWYQQSLDQGLQFLIQYYNGEERAKGNILERFSAQQFPDLHSELNLSSLELGDSALYFCASSVAPPGTSGVEQFFGPGTRLTVL.

CDR3 residues: CASSALSGDQETQYF. DNA for the CDR3: TGTGCCAGCAGCGCGTTATCGGGGGACCAAGAGACCCAGTACTTC. V and J are TRBV13 and TRBJ2-5; D is perhaps TRBD2 (6 bases). The ends were cut back, 5 bases at V and 0 bases at J, with 13 bases in the middle. Germline V gene lookup returns CDR1 PRHDT and CDR2 FYEKMQ (reference sequence). This CDR3 spans 15 amino acids.

This clone has just one count. The V call is TRBV28, the J call TRBJ1-4; D is unclear. CDR3 length: 15 residues. Germline V CDR1 and CDR2: MDHEN, SYDVKM. The V and J ends lost 1 base and 7 bases respectively, with 13 bases between them. The chain's CDR3 is CASSLFGELGEKLFF. CDR3 DNA sequence: TGTGCCAGCAGTTTATTCGGGGAGTTGGGTGAAAAACTGTTTTTT. The whole variable domain, remainder taken from reference TRBV28 and TRBJ1-4, is DVKVTQSSRYLVKRTGEKVFLECVQDMDHENMFWYRQDPGLGLRLIYFSYDVKMKEKGDIPEGYSVSREKKERFSLILESASTNQTSMYLCASSLFGELGEKLFFGSGTQLSVL.

The V call is TRBV25-1, the J call TRBJ2-7, with 7 positions matching TRBD1. The J segment lost 6 bases and the V segment lost 4 bases, leaving 18 bases of the junction unmatched. Germline V lookup: CDR1 MGHDK, CDR2 SYGVNS. The CDR3 runs to 17 residues. The CDR3 protein is CASSAGRGLARFGEQYF. DNA for the CDR3: TGTGCCAGCAGTGCGGGTAGGGGGCTTGCGCGATTCGGCGAGCAGTACTTC.

The genes are TRBV7-9 and TRBJ2-3; TRBD2 matches at 7 bases. The J segment lost 4 bases and the V segment lost 2 bases, leaving 6 bases of the junction unmatched. The CDR3 has 15 residues. The germline V gene has CDR1 SEHNR and CDR2 FQNEAQ (reference sequence). This CDR3 reads CASSLLGGEADTQYF. In nucleotides, the CDR3 is TGTGCCAGCAGCTTATTGGGGGGGGAGGCAGATACGCAGTATTTT.

The rearrangement uses TRBV30 and TRBJ2-3; D is perhaps TRBD2 (6 bases). With 0 bases removed from V and 6 bases from J, the gap between germline ends came to 10 bases. This CDR3 comprises 13 residues. Germline CDR1 and CDR2: GTSNPN and SVGIG (reference sequence). Written as DNA, the CDR3 is TGTGCCTGGAGTGTACTGCGGGGCGATACGCAGTATTTT. Its protein product is CAWSVLRGDTQYF.

This clone was observed once. This chain's CDR3 is CASSSGQGNTIYF. CDR3 sequence (DNA): TGTGCCAGCAGTTCGGGACAGGGAAACACCATATATTTT. This sequence joins TRBV28 and TRBJ1-3; 7 bases line up with TRBD1. The CDR3 has 13 residues. Germline values: CDR1 MDHEN, CDR2 SYDVKM. V trimming: 4 bases; J trimming: 4 bases; junction bases outside the gene matches: 1.

The chain joins TRBV28 to TRBJ1-1; weak D call: TRBD1 (5 bases). The V end was cut by 3 bases, the J end by 6 bases, with 11 bases between. The CDR3 is 13 residues long. From germline, CDR1 is MDHEN and CDR2 SYDVKM. The CDR3 region has the DNA TGTGCCAGCAGTTTCCAGGGTGGCCCTGAAGCTTTCTTT. Translation: CASSFQGGPEAFF.

The chain links TRBV7-3 to TRBJ2-3; 8 positions match TRBD2. This CDR3 has 19 amino acids. With V trimmed by 2 bases and J by 0 bases, 13 bases remained unmatched. Per germline, CDR1 SGHTA and CDR2 FQGTGA. CDR3 DNA: TGTGCCAGCAGCTTACGGGCGGGGGGACTCACGGATAGCACAGATACGCAGTATTTT. Protein product: CASSLRAGGLTDSTDTQYF.

The chain joins TRBV7-9 to TRBJ2-3; tentatively, D is TRBD1 (7 bases). The germline V gene has CDR1 SEHNR and CDR2 FQNEAQ (reference sequence). The CDR3 runs 15 residues. Trimming took 5 bases from V and 4 from J, leaving 16 bases between them. CDR3 in amino acids: CASSLSRGTADTQYF. Here the CDR3 DNA reads TGTGCCAGCAGCCTAAGTCGGGGGACAGCAGATACGCAGTATTTT.

Only one count was recorded for this clone. V gene TRBV9 combines with J gene TRBJ2-7; D might be TRBD2 (6 bases). The germline V gene encodes CDR1 SGDLS and CDR2 YYNGEE. The ends were cut back, 4 bases at V and 2 bases at J, with 16 bases in the middle. The CDR3 totals 15 residues. In nucleotides, the CDR3 is TGTGCCAGCAGCCCAGGCGGCAGGACTACCTACGAGCAGTACTTC. It encodes CASSPGGRTTYEQYF.